The 10 T cell receptor beta chains given below trace back to one sample, sequenced in a study of identical twins. TCRdb reprocessed the 5' RACE reads via MiXCR and lists one record per CDR3 protein. The profile covers around 530,000 distinct CDR3 sequences, with 13% to 15% appearing a single time and around 0.4% taken by the ten largest. The sample was also reused in another study, on yellow fever vaccine responses in identical twins.

Sequencing input: CD4+ T cells sorted from blood. These receptors were taken from a woman aged 18-35 years in good health.

The V gene is TRBV29-1, the J gene TRBJ1-1, with D possibly matching TRBD1 (5 bases). The CDR3 totals 13 residues. From germline, CDR1 is SQVTM and CDR2 ANQGSEA. V lost 6 bases to trimming and J lost 0 bases, with 11 bases between them. For the CDR3, the DNA is TGCAGCGTGGAGGGGAAAATGAACACTGAAGCTTTCTTT. It codes for CSVEGKMNTEAFF.

This clonotype was observed a handful of times. V gene TRBV5-6 combines with J gene TRBJ1-1, with no clear D. Trimming cost V 0 bases and J 4 bases, with 13 bases left between them. The CDR3 has 15 residues. Germline values: CDR1 SGHDT, CDR2 YYEEEE. Here the CDR3 reads CASSLGLERSTEAFF. The DNA of the CDR3 is TGTGCCAGCAGCTTGGGTTTGGAAAGGAGCACTGAAGCTTTCTTT.

This clonotype has only a few counts. J is TRBJ2-1 and V is TRBV20-1; D is possibly TRBD2 (5 bases). Germline V lookup: CDR1 DFQATT, CDR2 SNEGSKA (reference sequence). V lost 5 bases and J lost 7, with 18 bases in between. This CDR3 region has 14 residues. This chain's CDR3 is CSAQKTERGNEQFF. CDR3 sequence (DNA): TGCAGTGCTCAGAAAACGGAACGAGGGAATGAGCAGTTCTTC.

The V gene is TRBV28, the J gene TRBJ2-2; D may be TRBD2 (5 bases). V was cut by 8 bases and J by 8 bases, with 21 bases left in between. Germline V gives CDR1 MDHEN, CDR2 SYDVKM. This CDR3 is 15 amino acids long. The chain's CDR3 is CASLGAETLGGELFF. The CDR3 DNA reads as TGTGCCAGCTTGGGAGCGGAAACTCTAGGAGGGGAGCTGTTTTTT.

This clonotype showed up just a few times. The V and J genes are TRBV25-1 and TRBJ2-3; 7 positions agree with TRBD2. V gave up 3 bases and J gave up 2 bases; unmatched junction bases: 5. The length of the CDR3 is 15 residues. Per germline, CDR1 MGHDK and CDR2 SYGVNS. As DNA, the CDR3 is TGTGCCAGCAGTGATATTGGGAGGGTCACAGATACGCAGTATTTT. Translating it yields CASSDIGRVTDTQYF.

The chain couples TRBV9 to TRBJ2-2; 11 bases map to TRBD2. CDR3 size: 14 residues. Losses at the gene ends were 3 bases for V and 5 bases for J; bases not matched to a gene: 0. The V gene's germline CDR1 is SGDLS and CDR2 YYNGEE. CDR3 protein: CASSGTSGTGELFF. In nucleotides, the CDR3 is TGTGCCAGCAGCGGGACTAGCGGGACCGGGGAGCTGTTTTTT.

V is TRBV4-1 and J is TRBJ2-1; D possibly corresponds to TRBD1 (5 bases). The germline V and J ends were trimmed by 1 base and 4 bases, with 8 bases remaining between them. Germline CDR1 reads MGHRA; CDR2 reads YSYEKL. The CDR3 is 14 amino acids. CDR3 residues: CASSQVDRYNEQFF. CDR3 DNA: TGCGCCAGCAGCCAAGTTGACAGATACAATGAGCAGTTCTTC.

This clonotype was recorded a few times. V gene TRBV6-1 combines with J gene TRBJ2-7; D is unclear. The CDR3 sequence is 13 residues long. V was pared by 6 bases and J by 7 bases, with 16 bases between. Germline lookup yields CDR1 MNHNS and CDR2 SASEGT. The CDR3 region is CASSRQPFGEQYF. The CDR3 DNA sequence: TGTGCCAGCAGCCGCCAACCTTTTGGAGAGCAGTACTTC.

The J gene is TRBJ2-5, the V gene TRBV3-1; no reliable D call. This CDR3 comprises 11 residues. CDR1 LGHDT and CDR2 YNNKEL come from the germline V gene (reference sequence). Trimming took 2 bases from V and 4 from J, leaving 2 bases between them. This chain's CDR3 is CASSQTETQYF. CDR3 in DNA: TGTGCCAGCAGCCAAACAGAGACCCAGTACTTC.

This clonotype was picked up a small number of times. The CDR3 DNA reads TGTGCCATCAGTGAGTCGATCCTTAAGGATACGCAGTATTTT. Its translation is CAISESILKDTQYF. The genes are TRBV10-3 and TRBJ2-3, with D unresolved. The V end lost 0 bases, the J end lost 6 bases, and 10 bases lay between the germline ends. This CDR3 comprises 14 residues. CDR1 is ENHRY, CDR2 SYGVKD, per germline.